A few counts support the clone carrying this T cell receptor (beta chain). Its cognate antigen is unknown. This record belongs to a study of T cell clones after liver transplantation. General study points: Compared with third party-reactive sequences, donor-reactive ones declined more, independent of withdrawal success.

The ends were cut back, 5 bases at V and 5 bases at J, with 8 bases in the middle. Germline V gene sequence: CDR1 SGHTA, CDR2 FQGNSA. This CDR3 has 12 residues. The data were produced by immunoSEQ multiplex PCR, yet TCRdb's version contains in-frame clones alone and is incomplete. The sample lists some 23,000 clones; almost 70% were seen once. The source was CD4+ T cells from blood, collected before liver transplant. This chain links TRBV7-2 with TRBJ2-3; no reliable D call. This clonotype originated in a human donor who received a liver transplant. In DNA, the CDR3 is TGTGCCAGCAGCCTCGTAAGAGATACGCAGTATTTT. This codes for CASSLVRDTQYF.